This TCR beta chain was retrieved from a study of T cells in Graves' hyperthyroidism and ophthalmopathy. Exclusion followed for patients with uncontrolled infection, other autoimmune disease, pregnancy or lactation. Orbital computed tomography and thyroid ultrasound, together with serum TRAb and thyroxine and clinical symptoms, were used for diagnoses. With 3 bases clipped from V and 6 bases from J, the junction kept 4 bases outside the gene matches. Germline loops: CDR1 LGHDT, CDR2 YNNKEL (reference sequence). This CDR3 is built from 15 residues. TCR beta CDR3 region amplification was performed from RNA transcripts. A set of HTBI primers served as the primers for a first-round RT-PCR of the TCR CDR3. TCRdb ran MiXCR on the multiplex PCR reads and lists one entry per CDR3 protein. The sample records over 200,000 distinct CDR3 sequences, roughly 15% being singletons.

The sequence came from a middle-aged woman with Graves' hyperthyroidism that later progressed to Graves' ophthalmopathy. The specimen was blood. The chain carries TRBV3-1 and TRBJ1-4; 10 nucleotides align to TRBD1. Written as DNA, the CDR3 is TGTGCCAGCAGCCAGACCGGGACAGGGGATGAAAAACTGTTTTTT. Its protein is CASSQTGTGDEKLFF.